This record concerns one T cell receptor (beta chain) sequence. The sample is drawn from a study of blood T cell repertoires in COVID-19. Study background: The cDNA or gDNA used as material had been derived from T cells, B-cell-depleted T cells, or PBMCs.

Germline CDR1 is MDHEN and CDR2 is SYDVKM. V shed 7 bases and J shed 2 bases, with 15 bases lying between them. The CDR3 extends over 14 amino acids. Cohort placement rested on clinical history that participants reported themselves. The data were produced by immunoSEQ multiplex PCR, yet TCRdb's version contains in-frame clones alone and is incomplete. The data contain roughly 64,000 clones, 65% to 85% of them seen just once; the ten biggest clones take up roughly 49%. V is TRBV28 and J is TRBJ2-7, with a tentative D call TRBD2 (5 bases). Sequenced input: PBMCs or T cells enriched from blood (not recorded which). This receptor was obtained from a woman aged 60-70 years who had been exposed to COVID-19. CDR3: CASTSSDSAYEQYF. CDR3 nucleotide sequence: TGTGCCAGCACCTCTTCGGATAGCGCCTACGAGCAGTACTTC.